The rows below give T cell receptor beta chains drawn from one sample of a study of T cells in Graves' hyperthyroidism and ophthalmopathy. TCRdb fed the multiplex PCR reads into MiXCR, producing one record per CDR3 protein. The top ten hold almost 35% of the sample, which has fewer than 450,000 distinct CDR3 sequences, 17% seen once. The sample consisted of blood. These receptors all come from a woman aged 30 to 39 with Graves' hyperthyroidism that later progressed to Graves' ophthalmopathy. Both conserved end residues are part of each CDR3. Each record gives: J gene, V gene, D gene, clone size, CDR3 DNA, CDR3 protein. The D gene is left open where the match is weak. Where a row states a size, it is once, few, many or the class of an expanded clone; other rows omit it.

>TRBJ2-3|TRBV15|TRBD2|.
TGTGCCACCAGCGCTAGCGGGGGGGCCCCAGATACGCAGTATTTT
CATSASGGAPDTQYF
>TRBJ2-1|TRBV11-3|TRBD2|many
TGTGCCAGCAGCTCCCTAGCGGGAGGTATCAATGAGCAGTTCTTC
CASSSLAGGINEQFF
>TRBJ1-1|TRBV7-9|.|many
TGTGCCAGCAGCCCATCCGGGACCAACACTGAAGCTTTCTTT
CASSPSGTNTEAFF
>TRBJ1-4|TRBV2|.|many
TGTGCCAGCAGTGTGGGGAACCTAGCAACTAATGAAAAACTGTTTTTT
CASSVGNLATNEKLFF
>TRBJ1-2|TRBV20-1|TRBD1|many
TGCAGTGCTAGAGAGAATCTACGGGACAGGGGGCGAGACTATGGCTACACCTTC
CSARENLRDRGRDYGYTF
>TRBJ2-7|TRBV7-9|TRBD1|many
TGTGCCAGCAGCTCGAGGACAGGGCCCTACGAGCAGTACTTC
CASSSRTGPYEQYF
>TRBJ2-7|TRBV7-6|TRBD1|many
TGTGCCAGCAGCTTTCGGGACAGGGGGGAGCAGTACTTC
CASSFRDRGEQYF
>TRBJ2-5|TRBV28|TRBD2|few
TGTGCCAGCAGTCGGCGGGGGGAACGAGAGACCCAGTACTTC
CASSRRGERETQYF
>TRBJ1-1|TRBV28|.|many
TGTGCCAGCAGTTATCTATCATCGGGGGAGAACACTGAAGCTTTCTTT
CASSYLSSGENTEAFF
>TRBJ2-5|TRBV19|.|many
TGTGCCAGTACTCGGGGGTCAGGCCAAGAGACCCAGTACTTC
CASTRGSGQETQYF
>TRBJ2-5|TRBV28|TRBD1|many
TGTGCCAGCAGTTTATCCTTTATGGGGACAGGGCAAGAGACCCAGTACTTC
CASSLSFMGTGQETQYF
>TRBJ1-2|TRBV20-1|TRBD1|many
TGCAGTGCTAGCGTTCCGGGACAGGGGGCGCGAAGTCGGGGCTACACCTTC
CSASVPGQGARSRGYTF
>TRBJ1-5|TRBV28|.|many
TGTGCCAGCAGTTTTAATGGGCATAATCAGCCCCAGCATTTT
CASSFNGHNQPQHF
>TRBJ2-3|TRBV29-1|TRBD1|many
TGCAGCGTCGAAAAACAGGGGGTAGGGACAGATACGCAGTATTTT
CSVEKQGVGTDTQYF
>TRBJ2-5|TRBV11-2|TRBD2|.
TGTGCCAGTATACGGCCACTAGCGGGGGGCCCTCCCCCAGAGACCCAGTACTTC
CASIRPLAGGPPPETQYF
>TRBJ1-3|TRBV27|.|many
TGTGCCAGCAGTTTGTTAGGGTCTGGAAACACCATATATTTT
CASSLLGSGNTIYF
>TRBJ2-2|TRBV19|TRBD2|many
TGTGCCAGTGGACTAGCGGGGAACACCGGGGAGCTGTTTTTT
CASGLAGNTGELFF
>TRBJ1-2|TRBV7-9|.|.
TGTGCCAGCAGCTCTTCCGAGTTTGGCTATGGCTACACCTTC
CASSSSEFGYGYTF
>TRBJ1-5|TRBV12-5|.|many
TGTGCTAGTGGTAGCATCGGGGGGATCTATAGCAATCAGCCCCAGCATTTT
CASGSIGGIYSNQPQHF
>TRBJ2-3|TRBV11-2|.|.
TGTGCCAGCAGCTTAGCCTACGGCGGGACCACAGATACGCAGTATTTT
CASSLAYGGTTDTQYF
>TRBJ2-3|TRBV5-1|.|.
TGCGCCAGCGCCGTCCAAGCAGATACGCAGTATTTT
CASAVQADTQYF
>TRBJ2-1|TRBV6-1|TRBD1|few
TGTGCCAGCGGACATTTAGCCGGGACAGAAATTTCCTACAATGAGCAGTTCTTC
CASGHLAGTEISYNEQFF
>TRBJ1-3|TRBV4-2|.|.
TGTGCCAGCAGCCTTGGTTCGGGACAAGACTCTGGAAACACCATATATTTT
CASSLGSGQDSGNTIYF
>TRBJ2-2|TRBV11-2|TRBD2|.
TGTGCCAGCAGCCCAATACTAGCGGTCAACACCGGGGAGCTGTTTTTT
CASSPILAVNTGELFF
>TRBJ1-4|TRBV30|.|many
TGTGCCTGGAGCATGGGGACTCTTGCTACTAATGAAAAACTGTTTTTT
CAWSMGTLATNEKLFF
>TRBJ1-6|TRBV5-8|.|many
TGTGCCAGCCGCTGGGGTAGTTCACCCCTCCACTTT
CASRWGSSPLHF
>TRBJ2-3|TRBV24-1|.|few
TGTGCCACCAGTGATGACCAGGGAGCAGATACGCAGTATTTT
CATSDDQGADTQYF
>TRBJ1-2|TRBV12-3/TRBV12-4|TRBD1|many
TGTGCCAGCAGTCAATGGGACAGGGGGCTAGGCTATGGCTACACCTTC
CASSQWDRGLGYGYTF
>TRBJ2-6|TRBV6-1|.|many
TGTGCCAGCGGACGTGTACCCTCTGGGGCCAACGTCCTGACTTTC
CASGRVPSGANVLTF
>TRBJ1-6|TRBV28|TRBD1|many
TGTGCCAGCCGCCGAGGGACAGGGAGCTCCTATAATTCACCCCTCCACTTT
CASRRGTGSSYNSPLHF
>TRBJ2-5|TRBV28|.|many
TGTGCCAGCAGTGGGGGCTGGGGTGTGAGAGAGACCCAGTACTTC
CASSGGWGVRETQYF
>TRBJ2-1|TRBV6-1|.|.
TGTGCCAGCAGCAAGCGACTGGGCTCCTACAATGAGCAGTTCTTC
CASSKRLGSYNEQFF
>TRBJ1-1|TRBV14|.|.
TGTGCCAGCAGCAGAGGCCGAGGAGGGAACACTGAAGCTTTCTTT
CASSRGRGGNTEAFF
>TRBJ2-5|TRBV19|.|.
TGTGCCAGTAGTCCAGGCCTGAGCGAGACCCAGTACTTC
CASSPGLSETQYF
>TRBJ2-2|TRBV6-1|TRBD1|many
TGTGCCAGCAGTGACCGGGACAGGGTTGCCGGGGAGCTGTTTTTT
CASSDRDRVAGELFF
>TRBJ1-2|TRBV24-1|TRBD1|many
TGTGCCACCAGTGAAACCGGGACAGCCGGCGGCTACACCTTC
CATSETGTAGGYTF
>TRBJ2-7|TRBV28|.|many
TGTGCCAGCAGACCGCCCGGGGGCTCCTACGAGCAGTACTTC
CASRPPGGSYEQYF
>TRBJ1-1|TRBV5-1|.|.
TGCGCCAGCAGCTCTTCGGGACCCCGCATCACTGAAGCTTTCTTT
CASSSSGPRITEAFF
>TRBJ1-2|TRBV5-1|.|many
TGCGCCAGCAGCCCCCAACAGCTGGGGGGCTACACCTTC
CASSPQQLGGYTF
>TRBJ1-3|TRBV12-3/TRBV12-4|.|.
TGTGCCAGCAGTTTAGGCAGAGGGGCTGGAAACACCATATATTTT
CASSLGRGAGNTIYF
>TRBJ2-3|TRBV5-6|.|few
TGTGCCAGCAGCTCCGTCCGCGGGGTTGTGAGGACAGATACGCAGTATTTT
CASSSVRGVVRTDTQYF
>TRBJ1-3|TRBV15|.|many
TGTGCCACCAGCAGAGGAACGGGACTGGGGCTCGGAAACACCATATATTTT
CATSRGTGLGLGNTIYF
>TRBJ2-1|TRBV7-8|TRBD2|many
TGTGCCAGCAGCTTATTGAATAGCGGGAGTATCGGTGAGCAGTTCTTC
CASSLLNSGSIGEQFF
>TRBJ2-1|TRBV14|TRBD1|many
TGTGCCAGCAGCCAAGAAGGGGAAAGGGGGCACTCCTACAATGAGCAGTTCTTC
CASSQEGERGHSYNEQFF
>TRBJ2-7|TRBV27|TRBD1|many
TGTGCCAGCAGTTTAATTGGGACAGGTGCCTACGAGCAGTACTTC
CASSLIGTGAYEQYF
>TRBJ2-7|TRBV4-1|TRBD2|.
TGCGCCAGCAGCCTCCGACTAGCTTCCGCCTACGAGCAGTACTTC
CASSLRLASAYEQYF
>TRBJ2-6|TRBV28|TRBD1|many
TGTGCCAGCAAGTTCGGGACAGGGTATTTTGGGGCCAACGTCCTGACTTTC
CASKFGTGYFGANVLTF